Detailed here is one TCR beta chain. The antigen is unknown. Profiling that covered TCR beta VDJ and CDR3 relied on genomic DNA as its template. TCRdb redid the calling of the reads with MiXCR, one entry per CDR3 protein. The data contain approximately 300,000 distinct CDR3 sequences, about three fifths of them singletons. These data are taken from a study of CD8+CD57+ T cells in acquired aplastic anemia. Broader study findings: About 27 CD8+ CDR3 sequences were shared between patients and controls. Patients and healthy controls showed no significant CD8+ Simpson's diversity difference.

Patients chosen for sequencing had CD8+CD57+ cells that had expanded, as shown by flow cytometry. Severe acquired aplastic anemia was the diagnosis recorded for all patients. No therapy had been given to the patients at the time of blood sampling. With 4 bases removed from V and 8 bases from J, the gap between germline ends came to 18 bases. This CDR3 has 14 residues. The germline V gene has CDR1 SGHDT and CDR2 YYEEEE. The sequenced sample consisted of sorted CD4+, CD8+, or CD8+CD57+ T cells (not recorded which) from PBMCs. The chain recombines TRBV5-6 with TRBJ1-2; D possibly corresponds to TRBD1 (6 bases). This TCR was sampled from a human donor with aplastic anemia. CDR3 nucleotide sequence: TGTGCCAGCAGCGTCGAATCCCAGGGGAAAGGCTACACCTTC. It specifies CASSVESQGKGYTF.